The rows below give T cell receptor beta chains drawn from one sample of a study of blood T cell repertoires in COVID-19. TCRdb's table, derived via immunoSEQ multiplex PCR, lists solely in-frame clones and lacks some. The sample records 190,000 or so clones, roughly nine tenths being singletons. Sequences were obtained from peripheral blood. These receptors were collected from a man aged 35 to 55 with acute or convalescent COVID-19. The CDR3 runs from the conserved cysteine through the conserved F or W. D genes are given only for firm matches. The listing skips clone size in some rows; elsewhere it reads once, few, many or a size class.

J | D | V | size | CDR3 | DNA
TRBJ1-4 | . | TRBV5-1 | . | CASSLQLNEKLFF | TGCGCCAGCAGCTTGCAGTTAAATGAAAAACTGTTTTTT
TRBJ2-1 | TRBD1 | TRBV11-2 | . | CASSVTQGANEQFF | TGTGCCAGCAGCGTTACTCAGGGGGCGAATGAGCAGTTCTTC
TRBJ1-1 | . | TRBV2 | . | CASTRTGLGTEAFF | TGTGCCAGCACCCGGACTGGGCTCGGCACTGAAGCTTTCTTT
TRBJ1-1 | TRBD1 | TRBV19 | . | CASSISAGGNTEAFF | TGTGCCAGTAGTATCTCGGCAGGGGGGAACACTGAAGCTTTCTTT
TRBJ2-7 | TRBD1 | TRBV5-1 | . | CASSWGQGLYEQYF | TGCGCCAGCAGCTGGGGACAGGGGTTGTACGAGCAGTACTTC
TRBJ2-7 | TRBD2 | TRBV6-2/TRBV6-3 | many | CASSSGETQYEQYF | TGTGCCAGCAGTAGCGGGGAGACCCAGTACGAGCAGTACTTC
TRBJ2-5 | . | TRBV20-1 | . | CSASQETQYF | TGCAGTGCCAGCCAAGAGACCCAGTACTTC
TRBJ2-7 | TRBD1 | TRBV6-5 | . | CASRRTGGDYEQYF | TGTGCCAGCAGAAGGACAGGGGGCGACTACGAGCAGTACTTC
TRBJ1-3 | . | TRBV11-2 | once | CASSLNEDTIYF | TGTGCCAGCAGCTTGAACGAGGACACCATATATTTT
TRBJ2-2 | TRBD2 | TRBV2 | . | CATQRGPYTGELFF | TGTGCCACCCAGCGGGGGCCCTACACCGGGGAGCTGTTTTTT
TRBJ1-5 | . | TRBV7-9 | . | CASSGQSGSPQHF | TGTGCCAGCAGTGGACAGAGCGGTTCGCCCCAGCATTTT
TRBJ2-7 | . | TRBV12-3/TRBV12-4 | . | CASSLTVSYEQYF | TGTGCCAGCAGTTTAACGGTTTCCTACGAGCAGTACTTC
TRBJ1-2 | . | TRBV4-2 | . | CASSQPGTTTNYGYTF | TGTGCCAGCAGCCAACCCGGGACAACAACTAACTATGGCTACACCTTC
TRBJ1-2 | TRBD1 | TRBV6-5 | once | CASSQQGAAGYTF | TGTGCCAGCAGTCAACAGGGGGCTGCGGGCTACACCTTC
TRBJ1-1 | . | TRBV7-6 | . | CASSPSLGANTEAFF | TGTGCCAGCAGCCCCAGTCTAGGGGCGAACACTGAAGCTTTCTTT
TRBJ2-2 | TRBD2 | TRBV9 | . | CASSTRLAGGPGGELFF | TGTGCCAGCAGCACCCGACTAGCGGGGGGGCCAGGCGGGGAGCTGTTTTTT
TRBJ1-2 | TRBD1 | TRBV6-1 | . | CASSEARTGTNYGYTF | TGTGCCAGCAGTGAAGCAAGGACAGGAACTAACTATGGCTACACCTTC
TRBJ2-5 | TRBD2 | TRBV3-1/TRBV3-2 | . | CASRESSGGRGNQYF | TGTGCCAGCCGCGAGTCTAGCGGGGGACGGGGAAACCAGTACTTC
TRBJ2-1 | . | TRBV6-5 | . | CASSWGGPLHNEQFF | TGTGCCAGCAGTTGGGGAGGCCCCTTACACAATGAGCAGTTCTTC
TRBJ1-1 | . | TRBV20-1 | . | CSASEKLATVNTEAFF | TGCAGTGCTAGTGAAAAGTTGGCGACTGTGAACACTGAAGCTTTCTTT
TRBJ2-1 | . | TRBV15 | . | CATSRVAVGRGISYNEQFF | TGTGCCACCAGCAGAGTGGCGGTTGGTCGGGGGATCTCCTACAATGAGCAGTTCTTC
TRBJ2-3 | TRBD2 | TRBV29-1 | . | CSVVLAGGPQYF | TGCAGCGTTGTCCTAGCGGGGGGGCCGCAGTATTTT
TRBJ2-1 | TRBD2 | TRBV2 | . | CASSEIDAGGPSEFF | TGTGCCAGCAGTGAAATAGACGCGGGGGGACCCTCCGAGTTCTTC
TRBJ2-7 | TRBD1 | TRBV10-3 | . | CAISTGTGNSYEQYF | TGTGCCATCAGTACCGGGACAGGGAACTCCTACGAGCAGTACTTC
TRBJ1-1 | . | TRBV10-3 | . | CAIRGSGLMNTEAFF | TGTGCCATCAGGGGGTCGGGACTGATGAACACTGAAGCTTTCTTT
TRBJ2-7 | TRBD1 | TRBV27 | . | CASGGQESYEQYF | TGTGCCAGCGGGGGACAGGAAAGTTACGAGCAGTACTTC
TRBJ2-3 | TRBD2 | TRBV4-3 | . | CASSRKGLAVTDTQYF | TGCGCCAGCAGCCGCAAGGGACTAGCAGTCACAGATACGCAGTATTTT
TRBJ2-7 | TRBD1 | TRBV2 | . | CASSLRQGVGEQYF | TGTGCCAGCAGTCTCCGACAGGGGGTGGGAGAGCAGTACTTC
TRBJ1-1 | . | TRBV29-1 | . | CSVAQGQYNTEAFF | TGCAGCGTCGCGCAGGGCCAATATAACACTGAAGCTTTCTTT
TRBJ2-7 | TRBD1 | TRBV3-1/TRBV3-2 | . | CASSQRTGGSYEQYF | TGTGCCAGCAGCCAAAGAACAGGGGGCTCCTACGAGCAGTACTTC
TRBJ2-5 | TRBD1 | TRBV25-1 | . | CASSEAAGTGRETQYF | TGTGCCAGCAGTGAAGCAGCCGGGACAGGCAGAGAGACCCAGTACTTC
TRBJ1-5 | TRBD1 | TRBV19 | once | CASSWTGNQPQHF | TGTGCCAGTAGTTGGACAGGTAATCAGCCCCAGCATTTT
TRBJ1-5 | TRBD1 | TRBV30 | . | CAWSSTGGNQPQHF | TGTGCCTGGAGTTCTACAGGGGGCAATCAGCCCCAGCATTTT
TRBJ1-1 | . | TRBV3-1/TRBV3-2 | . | CASSQAGLEAFF | TGTGCCAGCAGCCAAGCCGGACTCGAAGCTTTCTTT
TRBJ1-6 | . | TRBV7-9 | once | CASSLGGGASSYNSPLHF | TGTGCCAGCAGCTTAGGTGGGGGGGCGAGCTCCTATAATTCACCCCTCCACTTT
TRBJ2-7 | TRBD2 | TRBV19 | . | CASSIPMGGGDDEQYF | TGTGCCAGTAGTATACCTATGGGCGGGGGGGACGACGAGCAGTACTTC
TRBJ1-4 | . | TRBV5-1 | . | CASKIGATNEKLFF | TGCGCCAGCAAAATTGGGGCGACTAATGAAAAACTGTTTTTT
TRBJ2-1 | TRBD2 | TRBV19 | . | CASSPQTSGAYNEQFF | TGTGCCAGTAGTCCTCAGACTAGCGGGGCCTACAATGAGCAGTTCTTC
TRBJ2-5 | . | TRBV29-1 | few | CSVVVTAETQYF | TGCAGCGTTGTGGTGACAGCTGAGACCCAGTACTTC
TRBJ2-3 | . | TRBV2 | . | CASSDQQGDTQYF | TGTGCCAGCAGTGATCAGCAGGGGGATACGCAGTATTTT
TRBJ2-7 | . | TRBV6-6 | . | CASSPLYEQYF | TGTGCCAGCAGTCCGTTATACGAGCAGTACTTC
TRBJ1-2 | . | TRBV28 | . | CASSSLYGYTF | TGTGCCAGCAGTTCCCTGTATGGCTACACCTTC
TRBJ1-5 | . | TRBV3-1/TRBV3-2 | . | CASSQDGYGFNQPQHF | TGTGCCAGCAGCCAAGATGGATACGGGTTTAATCAGCCCCAGCATTTT
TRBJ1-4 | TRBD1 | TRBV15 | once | CATSRVSLTGGHEKLFF | TGTGCCACCAGCAGAGTATCCCTTACAGGGGGGCATGAAAAACTGTTTTTT
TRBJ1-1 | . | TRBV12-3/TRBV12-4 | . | CASSLGPNTEAFF | TGTGCCAGCAGTTTGGGGCCAAACACTGAAGCTTTCTTT
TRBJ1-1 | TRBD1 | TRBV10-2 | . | CASNSGGTEAFF | TGCGCCAGCAACTCAGGGGGCACTGAAGCTTTCTTT
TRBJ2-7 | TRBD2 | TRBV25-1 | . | CASSDPRGAYEQYF | TGTGCCAGCAGTGACCCGCGGGGGGCCTACGAGCAGTACTTC
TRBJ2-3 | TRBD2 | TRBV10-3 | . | CAISESGPGLAGGPTYTQYF | TGTGCCATCAGTGAGTCCGGCCCGGGACTAGCGGGGGGCCCCACTTATACGCAGTATTTT
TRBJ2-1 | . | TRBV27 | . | CASRPDFGGFYNEQFF | TGTGCCAGCAGACCCGATTTTGGGGGCTTCTACAATGAGCAGTTCTTC
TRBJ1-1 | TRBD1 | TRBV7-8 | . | CASSRGGRDRVLPTEAFF | TGTGCCAGCAGCCGAGGGGGCCGGGACAGGGTATTACCCACTGAAGCTTTCTTT
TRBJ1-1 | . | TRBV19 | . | CASSPTGITPEAFF | TGTGCCAGTAGCCCTACAGGGATCACCCCTGAAGCTTTCTTT
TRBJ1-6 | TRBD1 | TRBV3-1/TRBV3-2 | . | CASSHDRGFYYSPLHF | TGTGCCAGCAGCCACGACAGGGGGTTCTATTATTCACCCCTCCACTTT
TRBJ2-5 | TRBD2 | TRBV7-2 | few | CASSLSPGGQETQYF | TGTGCCAGCAGCTTGTCACCGGGGGGCCAAGAGACCCAGTACTTC
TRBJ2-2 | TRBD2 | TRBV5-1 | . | CASSPPTSGETGELFF | TGCGCCAGCAGCCCTCCGACTAGCGGGGAAACCGGGGAGCTGTTTTTT
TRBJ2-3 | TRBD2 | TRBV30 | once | CASGTSGTDTQYF | TGTGCCTCCGGGACTAGCGGCACAGATACGCAGTATTTT
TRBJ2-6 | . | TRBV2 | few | CASSASGSSGANVLTF | TGTGCCAGCAGTGCGAGCGGGTCCTCTGGGGCCAACGTCCTGACTTTC
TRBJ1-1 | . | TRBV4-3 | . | CASSQDQGTEAFF | TGCGCCAGCAGCCAAGATCAGGGCACTGAAGCTTTCTTT
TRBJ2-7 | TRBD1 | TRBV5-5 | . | CASSLGRGFFNEQYF | TGTGCCAGCAGCTTGGGCAGGGGGTTTTTCAACGAGCAGTACTTC
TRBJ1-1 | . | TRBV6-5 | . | CASGRNTEAFF | TGTGCCAGCGGTAGGAACACTGAAGCTTTCTTT
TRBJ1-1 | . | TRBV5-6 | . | CASSPRRDGEAFF | TGTGCCAGCAGTCCCAGGAGGGACGGTGAAGCTTTCTTT